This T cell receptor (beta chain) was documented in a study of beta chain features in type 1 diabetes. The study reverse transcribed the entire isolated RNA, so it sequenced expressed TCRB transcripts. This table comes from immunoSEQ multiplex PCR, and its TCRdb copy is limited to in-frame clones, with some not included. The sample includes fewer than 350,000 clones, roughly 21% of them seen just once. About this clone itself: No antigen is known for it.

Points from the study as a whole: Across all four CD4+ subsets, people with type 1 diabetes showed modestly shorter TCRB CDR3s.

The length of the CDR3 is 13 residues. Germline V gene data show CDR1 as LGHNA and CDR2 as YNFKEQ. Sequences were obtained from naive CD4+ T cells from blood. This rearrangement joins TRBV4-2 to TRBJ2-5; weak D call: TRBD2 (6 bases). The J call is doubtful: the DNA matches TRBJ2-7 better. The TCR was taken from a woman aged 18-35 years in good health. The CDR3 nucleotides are TGTGCCAGCAGCCCGGCGGGGTCCTACGAGCAGTACTTC. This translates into CASSPAGSYEQYF.